Below are 15 T cell receptor beta chains sequenced from a single sample in a study of CD8+ T cells in alopecia areata. Sample treatment: oral pan-JAK inhibitor, 5-10 mg twice daily. Sequencing templates came from extracted RNA that was reverse transcribed into cDNA. Some clones are missing from TCRdb's copy, which holds only in-frame ones; the method was immunoSEQ multiplex PCR. The table lists more than 90,000 clones, under 60% of them singletons, with over 9% in the top ten. The sample was CD8+ T cells sorted from blood, taken at week 24, from a patient treated with tofacitinib. These receptors originate from a human donor with alopecia areata.

The chain has TRBV7-6 and TRBJ2-1; 9 nucleotides agree with TRBD1. CDR1 is SGHVS and CDR2 is FNYEAQ in the germline V gene. With 4 bases clipped from V and 9 bases from J, the junction kept 10 bases outside the gene matches. There are 15 residues in the CDR3. The CDR3 loop reads CASSSPGTGRIEQFF. CDR3 bases: TGTGCCAGCAGCTCACCCGGGACAGGGAGAATTGAGCAGTTCTTC.

The rearrangement joins TRBV19 to TRBJ2-1; no firm D call. The CDR3 covers 13 residues. Trimming pared 10 bases from V and 0 bases from J, leaving 10 bases between. CDR1 and CDR2 from the germline V gene are LNHDA and SQIVND (reference sequence). This CDR3 reads CATAMSSYNEQFF. The CDR3 nucleotides are TGTGCCACCGCTATGAGCTCCTACAATGAGCAGTTCTTC.

This sequence joins TRBV30 and TRBJ2-4; D is uncertain. The CDR3 is 14 residues long. The germline V and J ends were trimmed by 2 bases and 9 bases, with 17 bases remaining between them. Germline CDR1 GTSNPN, CDR2 SVGIG (reference sequence). The CDR3 sequence is CAWSLMDPGGIQYF. The CDR3 DNA reads TGTGCCTGGAGTCTAATGGACCCGGGCGGCATTCAGTACTTC.

The V gene is TRBV27, the J gene TRBJ2-7, with 13 positions matching TRBD2. Trimming cost V 3 bases and J 0 bases; bases outside gene matches: 17. Looked up from germline, CDR1 is MNHEY and CDR2 is SMNVEV (reference sequence). This CDR3 is 21 amino acids long. CDR3 residues: CASSFNAQGARLAGGSYEQYF. The CDR3, as DNA: TGTGCCAGCAGTTTCAACGCCCAGGGGGCAAGACTAGCGGGGGGCTCCTACGAGCAGTACTTC.

This clone was counted a single time. Distinct nucleotide sequences in the sample also encode this CDR3. This chain uses TRBV11-2 with TRBJ2-7, with 8 positions matching TRBD1. Trimming cost V 5 bases and J 5 bases; bases outside gene matches: 2. This CDR3 is 12 amino acids long. Germline CDR1 reads SGHAT; CDR2 reads FQNNGV. CDR3: CASSLDRDEQYF. The CDR3 nucleotides are TGTGCCAGCAGCCTGGACAGGGACGAGCAGTACTTC.

This rearrangement joins TRBV7-9 to TRBJ2-5, with D uncertain. V lost 3 bases and J lost 2, with 7 bases in between. The CDR3 is 13 residues long. Germline CDR1 SEHNR, CDR2 FQNEAQ (reference sequence). Here the CDR3 DNA reads TGTGCCAGCAGCTTCCGCGAGCAAGAGACCCAGTACTTC. Protein sequence: CASSFREQETQYF.

The V gene is TRBV5-8, the J gene TRBJ1-1; 7 nucleotides agree with TRBD1. V trimming: 1 base; J trimming: 1 base; junction bases outside the gene matches: 1. The CDR3 is 14 amino acids. From germline, CDR1 is SGHTS and CDR2 YDEGEE. CDR3 sequence: CASSLNRGNTEAFF. In nucleotides, the CDR3 is TGTGCCAGCAGCTTGAACAGGGGGAACACTGAAGCTTTCTTT.

The rearrangement joins TRBV9 to TRBJ2-1; no firm D call. The CDR3 runs 14 residues. Germline values: CDR1 SGDLS, CDR2 YYNGEE. V lost 0 bases and J lost 9, with 13 bases in between. The CDR3 loop is CASSVVVGWGEQFF. In DNA, the CDR3 is TGTGCCAGCAGCGTAGTGGTGGGGTGGGGTGAGCAGTTCTTC.

V and J are TRBV15 and TRBJ2-3; possible D gene TRBD1, 6 bases. The germline CDR1 and CDR2 sequences are LNHNV and YYDKDF (reference sequence). Trimming pared 2 bases from V and 4 bases from J, leaving 10 bases between. The CDR3 is made up of 14 amino acids. In nucleotides, the CDR3 is TGTGCCACCAGCAGACAGGGGATCCCAGATACGCAGTATTTT. Translation: CATSRQGIPDTQYF.

The chain has TRBV27 and TRBJ2-1; the D is unclear. This CDR3 contains 11 residues. V was trimmed by 4 bases and J by 6 bases, leaving 4 bases between them. Germline lookup yields CDR1 MNHEY and CDR2 SMNVEV (reference sequence). Written as DNA, the CDR3 is TGTGCCAGCAGTTCAGGCAATGAGCAGTTCTTC. The encoded protein is CASSSGNEQFF.

CDR3 region: CAIREDSVTHGYTF. The DNA for the CDR3 is TGTGCCATCAGGGAAGACAGTGTCACCCATGGCTACACCTTC. V and J are TRBV10-3 and TRBJ1-2; D perhaps matches TRBD1 (5 bases). The ends were cut back, 6 bases at V and 6 bases at J, with 17 bases in the middle. CDR3 length: 14 residues. CDR1 is ENHRY and CDR2 is SYGVKD in the germline V gene.

This chain connects TRBV27 to TRBJ1-6; D might be TRBD1 (5 bases). The CDR3 extends over 14 amino acids. V lost 4 bases, J lost 6 bases, and 10 bases lay in between. Germline V gene lookup returns CDR1 MNHEY and CDR2 SMNVEV (reference sequence). CDR3 sequence reads: CASSYTGFNSPLHF. CDR3 bases: TGTGCCAGCAGTTACACAGGTTTTAATTCACCCCTCCACTTT.

The V call is TRBV7-9, the J call TRBJ1-4; weak D call: TRBD1 (5 bases). V was cut by 5 bases and J by 0 bases, with 10 bases left in between. Germline V lookup: CDR1 SEHNR, CDR2 FQNEAQ (reference sequence). The CDR3 consists of 15 residues. CDR3 in amino acids: CASSVGGATNEKLFF. Here the CDR3 DNA reads TGTGCCAGCAGCGTCGGGGGTGCAACTAATGAAAAACTGTTTTTT. The complete variable domain, with remaining parts taken from reference TRBV7-9 and TRBJ1-4, reads DTGVSQNPRHKITKRGQNVTFRCDPISEHNRLYWYRQTLGQGPEFLTYFQNEAQLEKSRLLSDRFSAERPKGSFSTLEIQRTEQGDSAMYLCASSVGGATNEKLFFGSGTQLSVL.

CDR3 DNA: TGTGCCAGCAGCTTATGTAGGAGGTCGGACGAAGCTTTCTTT. It is translated as CASSLCRRSDEAFF. The V call is TRBV5-7, the J call TRBJ1-1; no firm D call. TRBV5-7 has ORF status, its function being uncertain. This CDR3 contains 14 residues. With 2 bases removed from V and 8 bases from J, the gap between germline ends came to 16 bases.

The V and J genes are TRBV2 and TRBJ2-3, with 11 bases that match TRBD2. In germline, CDR1 is SNHLY, CDR2 FYNNEI. V was clipped by 2 bases and J by 0 bases; unmatched bases: 10. The CDR3 extends over 19 amino acids. Here the CDR3 reads CASSESLAGGTPSTDTQYF. DNA of the CDR3: TGTGCCAGCAGTGAAAGTCTAGCGGGGGGTACACCTAGCACAGATACGCAGTATTTT. Looking up the rest from reference TRBV2 and TRBJ2-3 gives the full variable domain: EPEVTQTPSHQVTQMGQEVILRCVPISNHLYFYWYRQILGQKVEFLVSFYNNEISEKSEIFDDQFSVERPDGSNFTLKIRSTKLEDSAMYFCASSESLAGGTPSTDTQYFGPGTRLTVL.